Below are 18 T cell receptor beta chains sequenced from a single sample in a study of cytomegalovirus exposure and HLA in healthy donors. The PCR used 60 Vbeta and 13 Jbeta primers. Profiled with immunoSEQ multiplex PCR; TCRdb holds only in-frame clones, not every one. The sample carries 120,000 to 150,000 clones, just under 85% recorded once. Sequenced sample: PBMCs. The receptors originated from a woman aged 40 to 50 in good health and CMV-seronegative.

The rearrangement links TRBV15 to TRBJ1-3; D gene unclear. CDR1 LNHNV and CDR2 YYDKDF come from the germline V gene (reference sequence). The CDR3 sequence is 16 residues long. Trimming removed 2 bases from V and 0 bases from J, with 11 bases in between. The CDR3 reads CATSRKILSSGNTIYF. The CDR3 nucleotides are TGTGCCACCAGCAGAAAAATACTCTCCTCTGGAAACACCATATATTTT.

The gene calls are TRBV11-3 and TRBJ2-2, with D hard to call. V was shortened by 2 bases and J by 1 base, with 2 bases between the two germline ends. This CDR3 is built from 13 residues. Germline CDR1 and CDR2: SGHNT and YENEEA. The CDR3 DNA reads as TGTGCCAGCAGCTTACAGAACACCGGGGAGCTGTTTTTT. This sequence encodes CASSLQNTGELFF.

The genes are TRBV7-2 and TRBJ1-1; no firm D call. The CDR3 consists of 11 residues. Trimming pared 1 base from V and 8 bases from J, leaving 5 bases between. Per germline, CDR1 SGHTA and CDR2 FQGNSA. Here the CDR3 DNA reads TGTGCCAGCAGCTTAGTTCTGGAAGCTTTCTTT. It codes for CASSLVLEAFF.

Notes on this clone: The identical CDR3 is also encoded by other nucleotide sequences in the sample. The genes are TRBV6-6 and TRBJ2-7; no clear D. The CDR3 is made up of 13 amino acids. V shed 6 bases and J shed 3 bases, with 12 bases lying between them. From germline, CDR1 is MNHNY and CDR2 SVGAGI (reference sequence). The CDR3 bases are TGTGCCAGCAGCTACGTCTCGGGCTACGAGCAGTACTTC. Its translation is CASSYVSGYEQYF.

The gene calls are TRBV7-3 and TRBJ1-6, with 10 bases matching TRBD1. V shed 5 bases, J shed 7 bases, and the junction held 2 bases outside the gene matches. Germline assignment: CDR1 SGHTA and CDR2 FQGTGA. This CDR3 has 14 amino acids. CDR3 residues: CASSVDRGNSPLHF. DNA of the CDR3: TGTGCCAGCAGCGTGGACAGGGGGAATTCACCCCTCCACTTT.

Remarks on this clone: The junction shows a germline mismatch at one end, possibly a read error. This chain uses TRBV5-1 with TRBJ1-2; D call uncertain. The CDR3 sequence is 17 residues long. CDR1 SGHRS and CDR2 YFSETQ come from the germline V gene. The CDR3 is CANSLVSSPGGVYGYTF. The CDR3 DNA is TGCGCCAACAGCTTGGTATCCTCACCAGGAGGCGTCTATGGCTACACCTTC.

Written as DNA, the CDR3 is TGTGCCAGCAGTCTCCGAACGGGAACTAGCTCCTACAATGAGCAGTTCTTC. This codes for CASSLRTGTSSYNEQFF. The rearrangement uses TRBV2 and TRBJ2-1; tentatively, D is TRBD2 (5 bases). Per germline, CDR1 SNHLY and CDR2 FYNNEI. With 5 bases removed from V and 0 bases from J, the gap between germline ends came to 17 bases. This CDR3 comprises 17 residues.

The chain uses TRBV5-8 and TRBJ1-2; D not certain. The CDR3 runs 14 residues. Trimming cost V 2 bases and J 3 bases, with 11 bases left between them. Germline CDR1 and CDR2: SGHTS and YDEGEE. The CDR3 nucleotides are TGTGCCAGCAGCTTAAGATTTACGGACTATGGCTACACCTTC. Encoded protein: CASSLRFTDYGYTF.

The V gene is TRBV6-4, the J gene TRBJ1-2; 10 bases map to TRBD1. After removal of 5 bases from V and 4 bases from J, the junction contained 7 bases not matched to a gene. Germline V lookup: CDR1 MRHNA, CDR2 SNTAGT. This CDR3 is 15 amino acids long. DNA for the CDR3: TGTGCCAGCAGTCTTGGACAGGGGGGGCTCTATGGCTACACCTTC. This sequence encodes CASSLGQGGLYGYTF.

The V call is TRBV28, the J call TRBJ2-7; 7 positions match TRBD1. This CDR3 is built from 14 residues. J lost 3 bases, V lost 5 bases, and 7 bases had no gene match. Germline assignment: CDR1 MDHEN and CDR2 SYDVKM. CDR3 DNA sequence: TGTGCCAGCAGTACCCCGGGACAGAACTACGAGCAGTACTTC. Its translation is CASSTPGQNYEQYF.

The chain employs TRBV5-1 and TRBJ1-1; 8 bases are shared with TRBD1. J lost 5 bases, V lost 0 bases, and 6 bases had no gene match. This CDR3 has 15 amino acids. Germline CDR1 and CDR2: SGHRS and YFSETQ. The CDR3 DNA sequence: TGCGCCAGCAGCTTGGCCGTGACAGGGGAGACTGAAGCTTTCTTT. Protein product: CASSLAVTGETEAFF.

The chain joins TRBV27 to TRBJ2-7; 11 bases agree with TRBD1. V shed 5 bases and J 5 bases; nucleotides not matched to a gene: 8. In germline, CDR1 is MNHEY, CDR2 SMNVEV (reference sequence). This CDR3 has 15 amino acids. CDR3: CASSLRTGGTDEQYF. DNA for the CDR3: TGTGCCAGCAGTCTACGGACAGGGGGCACGGACGAGCAGTACTTC.

This chain links TRBV2 with TRBJ2-1; 14 bases match TRBD2. The CDR3 has 16 residues. The junction had 6 bases not matched to a gene; V was cut back by 3 bases and J by 8 bases. Germline values: CDR1 SNHLY, CDR2 FYNNEI. The CDR3 DNA reads TGTGCCAGCAGTGATCAGGGACTAGCGGGAGTCGATGAGCAGTTCTTC. Translation gives CASSDQGLAGVDEQFF.

This clone was found once. The rearrangement uses TRBV6-1 and TRBJ2-2; TRBD1 is a possible D gene (6 bases). In germline, CDR1 is MNHNS, CDR2 SASEGT. V lost 6 bases and J 3 bases, leaving 11 bases between the germline ends. The CDR3 sequence is 14 residues long. CDR3 residues: CASSEQGYTGELFF. CDR3 in DNA: TGTGCCAGCAGCGAACAGGGTTACACCGGGGAGCTGTTTTTT.

This rearrangement joins TRBV5-4 to TRBJ1-4; D perhaps matches TRBD1 (6 bases). The CDR3 covers 15 residues. Germline loops: CDR1 SGHNT, CDR2 YYREEE (reference sequence). Trimming removed 4 bases from V and 8 bases from J, with 18 bases in between. The CDR3 here is CASSPRVRGDEKLFF. The CDR3 nucleotides read TGTGCCAGCAGCCCTCGGGTCAGGGGTGACGAAAAACTGTTTTTT.

The CDR3 region has the DNA TGTGCCAGCAGCCCAACAGGGGCCTCCTACGAGCAGTACTTC. Amino acids: CASSPTGASYEQYF. The gene calls are TRBV5-4 and TRBJ2-5; 7 bases agree with TRBD1. The better agreement between TRBJ2-7 and the DNA end casts doubt on the J call. The CDR3 totals 14 residues. Germline V CDR1 and CDR2: SGHNT, YYREEE (reference sequence).

J is TRBJ2-1 and V is TRBV20-1; unclear D gene. Trimming cost V 6 bases and J 7 bases, with 10 bases left between them. The CDR3 sequence is 11 residues long. CDR1 and CDR2 from the germline V gene are DFQATT and SNEGSKA (reference sequence). The CDR3 region is CSAATANEQFF. The CDR3 coding sequence is TGCAGTGCAGCGACTGCAAATGAGCAGTTCTTC.

DNA of the CDR3: TGTGCCAGCAGTGAAATGAGAGAGACCCAGTACTTC. It yields the protein CASSEMRETQYF. V usage is TRBV2 and J usage is TRBJ2-5, with no clear D. CDR3 size: 12 residues. Germline values: CDR1 SNHLY, CDR2 FYNNEI. Trimming removed 2 bases from V and 4 bases from J, with 5 bases in between.